The 24 T cell receptor beta chains presented below share a single source sample, sequenced in a study of cytomegalovirus exposure and HLA in healthy donors (dated by TCRdb to the late 2010s). Preparation of the library involved the immunoSEQ multiplex PCR assay. For the multiplex PCR, a mixture combining 60 forward primers for TCR Vbeta segments and 13 reverse primers for TCR Jbeta segments was used. As stored in TCRdb, this immuneACCESS dataset retains in-frame rearrangements with V and J assigned. A fraction of the clones does not appear; measured against another copy, unresolved V genes explain less than half of the discrepancy, and the remainder lacks a known reason. This sample lists 150,000 to 200,000 clones; over 75% were detected once. The top ten hold 1.5% to 2% of the sample. The sequenced material came from PBMCs. The receptors were gathered from a man aged 18-30 years in good health and CMV-seronegative.

The chain carries TRBV23-1 and TRBJ1-2; no clear D gene. TRBV23-1 is noted as an ORF with a role that remains uncertain. The CDR3 runs 13 residues. Trimming stripped 11 bases from V and 4 bases from J, with 17 bases between. The CDR3 sequence: CAAPGREFYGYTF. In nucleotides, the CDR3 is TGCGCCGCCCCCGGGAGGGAGTTCTATGGCTACACCTTC.

The V and J genes are TRBV4-3 and TRBJ1-4; tentative D call: TRBD1 (6 bases). V lost 4 bases and J lost 8, with 17 bases in between. From germline, CDR1 is LGHNA and CDR2 YSLEER. The CDR3 sequence is 15 residues long. CDR3 coding DNA: TGCGCCAGCAGCCTAAGTCAGGGGACGGGGGAAAAACTGTTTTTT. Its protein is CASSLSQGTGEKLFF.

This clone was found once. The chain combines TRBV9 with TRBJ2-5; 9 bases are a match to TRBD1. The CDR3 extends over 15 amino acids. V lost 4 bases and J lost 5; bases outside the gene matches: 9. CDR1 is SGDLS and CDR2 is YYNGEE in the germline V gene. In DNA, the CDR3 is TGTGCCAGCAGCCAACCGGGACAGGGTAGGGAGACCCAGTACTTC. Its translation is CASSQPGQGRETQYF. Combining the CDR3 with reference TRBV9 and TRBJ2-5 gives the whole variable domain DSGVTQTPKHLITATGQRVTLRCSPRSGDLSVYWYQQSLDQGLQFLIQYYNGEERAKGNILERFSAQQFPDLHSELNLSSLELGDSALYFCASSQPGQGRETQYFGPGTRLLVL.

The genes are TRBV5-1 and TRBJ1-1; the D is unclear. Germline CDR1 reads SGHRS; CDR2 reads YFSETQ. Trimming removed 5 bases at V and 7 bases at J, with 18 bases between. This CDR3 has 14 amino acids. This CDR3 is CASRFQVARGEAFF. CDR3 DNA: TGCGCCAGCAGGTTCCAGGTGGCTCGGGGTGAAGCTTTCTTT. Full variable domain (rest looked up from reference TRBV5-1 and TRBJ1-1): KAGVTQTPRYLIKTRGQQVTLSCSPISGHRSVSWYQQTPGQGLQFLFEYFSETQRNKGNFPGRFSGRQFSNSRSEMNVSTLELGDSALYLCASRFQVARGEAFFGQGTRLTVV.

The sample holds one count of this clone. The chain links TRBV4-2 to TRBJ2-3, with D tentatively TRBD2 (5 bases). Deletions cut 1 base from V and 0 bases from J, with 8 bases between. The CDR3 is made up of 15 amino acids. The germline CDR1 and CDR2 sequences are LGHNA and YNFKEQ. Here the CDR3 reads CASSQVASSTDTQYF. In DNA, the CDR3 is TGTGCCAGCAGCCAAGTTGCTAGCAGCACAGATACGCAGTATTTT.

The genes are TRBV10-3 and TRBJ1-4; 9 bases fit TRBD1. Trimming at V came to 6 bases and at J to 8 bases, leaving 7 bases not matched to a gene. The CDR3 extends over 14 amino acids. CDR1 and CDR2 from the germline V gene are ENHRY and SYGVKD. Here the CDR3 DNA reads TGTGCCATCAGGAAACAGGGGGCAGGCGAAAAACTGTTTTTT. It is translated as CAIRKQGAGEKLFF.

CDR3: CASSPSGRQYEQYF. CDR3 in DNA: TGCGCCAGCAGTCCTAGCGGGAGGCAGTACGAGCAGTACTTC. The chain uses TRBV5-1 and TRBJ2-5; 11 bases fit TRBD2. With the DNA end fitting TRBJ2-7 better, the J assignment may be wrong. CDR3 length: 14 residues. CDR1 and CDR2 from the germline V gene are SGHRS and YFSETQ.

This CDR3 is CASSTTGDSYEQYF. The DNA for the CDR3 is TGCGCCAGCAGCACGACAGGGGACTCCTACGAGCAGTACTTC. The V and J genes are TRBV5-1 and TRBJ2-7; 8 bases align to TRBD1. CDR3 length: 14 residues. V trimming: 4 bases; J trimming: 0 bases; junction bases outside the gene matches: 3. Germline V gives CDR1 SGHRS, CDR2 YFSETQ.

The V gene is TRBV19, the J gene TRBJ1-1; TRBD1 is a possible D gene (6 bases). Looked up from germline, CDR1 is LNHDA and CDR2 is SQIVND (reference sequence). This CDR3 contains 13 residues. Trimming removed 6 bases at V and 2 bases at J, with 10 bases between. The CDR3: CASSPGHNTEAFF. CDR3 sequence (DNA): TGTGCCAGTAGCCCGGGACACAACACTGAAGCTTTCTTT.

The chain joins TRBV4-2 to TRBJ2-1, with D unclear. With 1 base removed from V and 8 bases from J, the gap between germline ends came to 9 bases. This CDR3 region has 13 residues. CDR1 LGHNA and CDR2 YNFKEQ come from the germline V gene. This CDR3 is CASSQVQEDEQFF. As DNA, the CDR3 is TGTGCCAGCAGCCAAGTTCAGGAAGATGAGCAGTTCTTC.

The CDR3 here is CASSGGQNTEAFF. The DNA of the CDR3 is TGTGCCAGCAGTGGGGGACAGAACACTGAAGCTTTCTTT. The chain uses TRBV6-1 and TRBJ1-1; the D gene is possibly TRBD1 (6 bases). This CDR3 is built from 13 residues. Germline CDR1 MNHNS, CDR2 SASEGT. V shed 4 bases and J shed 1 base, with 7 bases lying between them.

The chain joins TRBV27 to TRBJ2-3, with D perhaps matching TRBD2 (5 bases). Germline CDR1 is MNHEY and CDR2 is SMNVEV (reference sequence). Trimming took 5 bases from V and 3 from J, leaving 12 bases between them. The CDR3 runs 14 residues. The CDR3 protein is CASSPRGKTDTQYF. DNA for the CDR3: TGTGCCAGCAGTCCCCGAGGGAAGACAGATACGCAGTATTTT.

This clone showed up just a few times. The V and J genes are TRBV6-5 and TRBJ2-7; D gene unclear. The CDR3 length is 12 residues. V gave up 5 bases and J gave up 9 bases, with 14 bases separating them. From germline, CDR1 is MNHEY and CDR2 SVGAGI. The CDR3, as DNA: TGTGCCAGCAGTCCCGCCGGGTCCGGGCAGTACTTC. Protein: CASSPAGSGQYF.

The CDR3 loop is CASSPIEAVYGYTF. Written as DNA, the CDR3 is TGTGCCAGCAGCCCGATTGAAGCGGTTTATGGCTACACCTTC. The chain uses TRBV7-9 and TRBJ1-2; no clear D. In germline, CDR1 is SEHNR, CDR2 FQNEAQ (reference sequence). The CDR3 is 14 residues long. V was clipped by 5 bases and J by 5 bases, with 15 bases between them.

The chain couples TRBV2 to TRBJ2-6; TRBD2 matches at 12 bases. Germline-derived CDR1 and CDR2 are SNHLY and FYNNEI. The CDR3 runs to 16 residues. With V trimmed by 8 bases and J by 0 bases, 2 bases remained unmatched. The DNA for the CDR3 is TGTGCCAGCGGACTAGCGGGGAGCTCTGGGGCCAACGTCCTGACTTTC. Amino acid sequence: CASGLAGSSGANVLTF.

The V call is TRBV11-2, the J call TRBJ2-2, with TRBD2 as a possible D gene (5 bases). Germline lookup yields CDR1 SGHAT and CDR2 FQNNGV. Trimming took off 1 base at V and 9 bases at J, with 15 bases between the two ends. The CDR3 spans 15 residues. The CDR3 DNA reads as TGTGCCAGCAGCTTAGTTCGTAGCGCTCGCAGGGAGCTGTTTTTT. It translates to CASSLVRSARRELFF.

This clone was detected only a few times. This chain connects TRBV9 to TRBJ1-3, with 8 bases that match TRBD1. V lost 3 bases, J lost 0 bases, and 8 bases stayed unmatched. Germline V gene sequence: CDR1 SGDLS, CDR2 YYNGEE. The CDR3 runs 17 residues. The CDR3 sequence is CASSALGQASSGNTIYF. The CDR3 nucleotides are TGTGCCAGCAGCGCCCTGGGACAGGCCTCCTCTGGAAACACCATATATTTT.

This sequence joins TRBV12-5 and TRBJ2-7, with 9 bases lining up with TRBD1. V was clipped by 3 bases and J by 4 bases; unmatched bases: 10. The germline gives CDR1 LGHNT, CDR2 FRNRAP. The CDR3 contains 16 residues. As DNA, the CDR3 is TGTGCTAGTGGTTTCGTGAGGGACAGGGTAGTGTACGAGCAGTACTTC. Translated: CASGFVRDRVVYEQYF.

The chain joins TRBV4-3 to TRBJ2-2, with D perhaps matching TRBD2 (5 bases). Germline lookup yields CDR1 LGHNA and CDR2 YSLEER. There are 17 residues in the CDR3. V lost 0 bases and J 2 bases, leaving 13 bases between the germline ends. The CDR3 DNA is TGCGCCAGCAGCCAAGATTTGGCTAGCTCTAACACCGGGGAGCTGTTTTTT. It is translated as CASSQDLASSNTGELFF.

The rearrangement joins TRBV27 to TRBJ2-5; 10 bases are a match to TRBD2. The DNA end is more similar to TRBJ2-7, so the J call may be wrong. There are 14 residues in the CDR3. Germline CDR1 reads MNHEY; CDR2 reads SMNVEV (reference sequence). CDR3 amino acids: CASSSPSGGYEQYF. CDR3 nucleotide sequence: TGTGCCAGCAGTTCCCCTAGCGGGGGATACGAGCAGTACTTC.

The gene calls are TRBV6-5 and TRBJ2-1; D is perhaps TRBD1 (6 bases). Per germline, CDR1 MNHEY and CDR2 SVGAGI. Trimming left V 2 bases short and J 2 bases short, with 10 bases between. This CDR3 region has 15 residues. CDR3 coding DNA: TGTGCCAGCAGTTACGACAGGACGACCTACAATGAGCAGTTCTTC. Encoded protein: CASSYDRTTYNEQFF.

The chain carries TRBV11-2 and TRBJ2-3; perhaps TRBD2 as D (5 bases). The germline V and J ends were trimmed by 4 bases and 6 bases, with 14 bases remaining between them. Germline-derived CDR1 and CDR2 are SGHAT and FQNNGV. The CDR3 covers 14 residues. CDR3 bases: TGTGCCAGCAGCTCCCATCTAGCTGTTGATACGCAGTATTTT. This translates into CASSSHLAVDTQYF.

This chain links TRBV30 with TRBJ2-7; 8 nucleotides align to TRBD1. The CDR3 sequence is 13 residues long. V shed 4 bases, J shed 3 bases, and the junction held 5 bases outside the gene matches. Germline CDR1 is GTSNPN and CDR2 is SVGIG (reference sequence). In DNA form, the CDR3 reads TGTGCCTGGAAGGGGACAGGATACTACGAGCAGTACTTC. Translated: CAWKGTGYYEQYF.

The chain has TRBV5-6 and TRBJ1-5, with 10 bases lining up with TRBD1. Germline V gene sequence: CDR1 SGHDT, CDR2 YYEEEE. This CDR3 spans 18 amino acids. Germline trimming cut 1 base from V and 0 bases from J; bases unmatched to any gene: 7. CDR3 bases: TGTGCCAGCAGCTTGTCCGGGACAGGGGCCTATAGCAATCAGCCCCAGCATTTT. Translating gives CASSLSGTGAYSNQPQHF.